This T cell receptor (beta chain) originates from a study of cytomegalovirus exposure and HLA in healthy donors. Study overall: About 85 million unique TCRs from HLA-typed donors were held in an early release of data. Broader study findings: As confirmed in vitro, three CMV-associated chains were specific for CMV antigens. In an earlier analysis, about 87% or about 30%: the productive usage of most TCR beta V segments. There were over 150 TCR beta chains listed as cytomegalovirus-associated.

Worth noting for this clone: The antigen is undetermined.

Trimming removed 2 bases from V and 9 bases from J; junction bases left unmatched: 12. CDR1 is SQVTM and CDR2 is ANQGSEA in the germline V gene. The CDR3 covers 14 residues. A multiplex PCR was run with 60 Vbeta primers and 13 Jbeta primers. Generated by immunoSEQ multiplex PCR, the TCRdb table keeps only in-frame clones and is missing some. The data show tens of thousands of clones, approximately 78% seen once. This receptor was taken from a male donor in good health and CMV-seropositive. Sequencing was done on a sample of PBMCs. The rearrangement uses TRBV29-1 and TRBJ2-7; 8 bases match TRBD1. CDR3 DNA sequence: TGCAGCGTTGAAACCCGAGCCAGGGGGCTCAGGCAGTACTTC. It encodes CSVETRARGLRQYF.